Described below is a single T cell receptor (beta chain) sequence and its context. Enrollees, about 18 to 95 years old, lived in 24 US areas. This sample was included in a study of blood T cell repertoires in COVID-19. Sequenced by immunoSEQ multiplex PCR; TCRdb stores in-frame clones only, minus some. The sample contains under 300,000 clones, around 92% of which appear only once. Sequencing was done on a sample of PBMCs or T cells enriched from blood (not recorded which). The sequence was obtained from an older woman who had recovered from COVID-19.

The CDR3 spells CASRSPGQRSGQPQHF. The CDR3 nucleotides are TGTGCCAGTAGGTCCCCGGGACAAAGGTCGGGTCAGCCCCAGCATTTT. J is TRBJ1-5 and V is TRBV19; TRBD1 might be the D (6 bases). There are 16 residues in the CDR3. The V end was cut by 6 bases, the J end by 6 bases, with 21 bases between. CDR1 is LNHDA and CDR2 is SQIVND in the germline V gene (reference sequence).